The entry that follows covers one TCR beta chain sequence. Its antigen is currently not known. No quality values exist for individual bases; no much larger clone is one base distant. Each donor gave one peripheral blood draw, approximately 120 mL on average, collected into heparinised tubes. Naive, central memory, regulatory and stem cell-like memory CD4+ T cells were sorted on a BD FACSAria II using a panel including CD45RO, CCR7, CD25, CD127, CD95 and CD27. All sorted populations exceeded 95% purity. PBMCs were isolated immediately by Lymphoprep density gradient centrifugation and stained directly without culture. Samples were stained and sorted in pairs, with one healthy donor and one patient per experiment, so that batch effects were minimized. The source of the sample is a study of beta chain features in type 1 diabetes (dated by TCRdb to the late 2010s). About the study as a whole: Mean age, gender distribution, total cell number and subset yield did not differ between patients and healthy donors. The study compared TCRB repertoires of sorted circulating CD4+ T cell subsets between recently diagnosed type 1 diabetes patients and matched healthy donors. A total of roughly 99 million sorted cells were examined across all samples, and the number of cells per subset was strongly correlated with RNA yield. Regulatory and stem cell-like memory subsets were isolated from only 8 patients and 8 healthy donors, whereas naive and central memory subsets came from all 30 or so donors. Findings and caveats that apply to the study as a whole: Naive, central memory and regulatory TCRB repertoires appeared to be more alike among patients than among healthy donors. Shorter templates might have been favored by PCR, but patient and control samples were amplified and corrected together, so both groups would have been affected equally by any skew. HLA sub-analyses involved small numbers of individuals, so any influence of HLA type on TCRB rearrangement remained unresolved. Fewer insertions and more nucleotide deletions at VDJ recombination sites were observed in patients with type 1 diabetes, implying thymic rearrangement abnormalities. Because cDNA was sequenced instead of genomic DNA, highly expressing activated cells could be over-represented, though the groups showed no difference in activation or CD3 levels. In all four CD4+ subsets, TCRB CDR3 length was moderately but significantly shorter in type 1 diabetes patients.

All of the isolated RNA was reverse transcribed with the High Capacity cDNA Reverse Transcription Kit, so expressed TCRB transcripts were sequenced. Naive, central memory and regulatory T cell samples underwent deep immunoSEQ sequencing, averaging around 3.7 million total reads per sample. Sorted cells were lysed in RLT buffer and RNA was extracted with DNase-treated RNeasy Micro or Mini kits, depending on cell number. To prevent cross-contamination, each cell subset was processed individually, whereas patient and healthy donor samples were processed jointly. The immunoSEQ multiplex PCR was used to amplify TCRB sequences from cDNA, yielding 87-bp fragments that span the CDR3 region. Sequencing of the amplicons was performed on the Illumina HiSeq platform. Under the source paper's analysis protocol: Synthetic template baselines were used to correct PCR bias computationally, reads within Hamming distance 2 were collapsed together, and singletons that could not be merged were discarded. Reads were aligned to IMGT to assign V, D and J genes, CDR3 length, and insertions or deletions at six rearrangement sites. Within each subset, clonotype counts were normalized to sorted cell number, and only after that were true diversity and Gini coefficients computed with the tcR R package. The overlap coefficient, calculated on TCRB nucleotide sequences, was used to measure repertoire sharing. As a proxy for the pre-selection repertoire, out-of-frame TCRB sequences from naive cells were analyzed. This immuneACCESS table, as held by TCRdb, lists in-frame sequences with V and J called but not all clones. Of the missing ones, under half trace to an unresolved V gene in checked studies; the others have no known cause. V, J and clone size are those of that table, while D and trimming were read from the DNA. For this sample there are about half a million clones; approximately 31% appear just once. 0.05% to 0.065% of the sample rests with the top ten.

The germline V gene (reference sequence) specifies SSHAT as CDR1 and FNYEAQ as CDR2. From the cysteine through the phenylalanine, the CDR3 covers 13 amino acids. Here the CDR3 DNA is all that survives: 39 bases in frame from base 1. The trim is 3 bases for V and 7 bases for J, with a gap of 10 bases between the germline ends. This TCR came from a man between 18 and 35 years old in good health. The chain was built from TRBV7-7 and TRBJ2-1; a weak D assignment points to TRBD1 (5 bases agree). Sequenced material: naive CD4+ T cells from blood. This sample's cell subset or site label indicates: true naive CD4+ T cells. The base sequence is TGTGCCAGCAGCTTTAACCAGGGAAATGAGCAGTTCTTC. This sequence encodes CASSFNQGNEQFF. With the rest looked up from the reference TRBV7-7 and TRBJ2-1 genes rather than sequenced, the full variable domain is GAGVSQSPRYKVTKRGQDVTLRCDPISSHATLYWYQQALGQGPEFLTYFNYEAQPDKSGLPSDRFSAERPEGSISTLTIQRTEQRDSAMYRCASSFNQGNEQFFGPGTRLTVL.